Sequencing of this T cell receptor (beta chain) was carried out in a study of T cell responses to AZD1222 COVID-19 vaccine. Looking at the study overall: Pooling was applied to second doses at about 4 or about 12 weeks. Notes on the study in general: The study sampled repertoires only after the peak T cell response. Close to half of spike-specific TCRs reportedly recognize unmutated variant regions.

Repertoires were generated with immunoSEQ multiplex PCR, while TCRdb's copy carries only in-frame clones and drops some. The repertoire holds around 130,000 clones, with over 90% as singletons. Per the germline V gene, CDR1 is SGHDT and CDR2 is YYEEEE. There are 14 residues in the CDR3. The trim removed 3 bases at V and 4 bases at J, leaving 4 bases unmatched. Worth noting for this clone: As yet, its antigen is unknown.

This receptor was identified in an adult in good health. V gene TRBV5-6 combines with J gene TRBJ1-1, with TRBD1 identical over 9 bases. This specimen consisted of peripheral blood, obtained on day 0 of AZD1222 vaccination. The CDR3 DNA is TGTGCCAGCAGCTCGACAGGGGGGAGCACTGAAGCTTTCTTT. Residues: CASSSTGGSTEAFF.